The clone carrying this T cell receptor (beta chain) was observed a few times. Its matching antigen is unknown. This record comes from a study of post-analysis software for immune sequencing data. Study-wide context: The cohort encompassed relapsing-remitting, secondary progressive and progressive-relapsing multiple sclerosis disease courses. Regarding the study as a whole: Roughly 5 TRBV segments (TRBV5-6, TRBV5-1 and TRBV20-1 among them) occurred more frequently in patients than in controls.

Unique molecular identifiers were carried by the TCR beta cDNA libraries. Input of roughly 1 to 11 million T cells yielded 500,000 to 550,000 cDNA molecules. One entry per CDR3 protein, called by TCRdb with MiXCR from the PCR reads. The data hold about 770,000 distinct CDR3 sequences, with 35% to 55% observed a single time. This CDR3 comprises 15 residues. The J segment lost 2 bases and the V segment lost 5 bases, leaving 6 bases of the junction unmatched. Germline lookup yields CDR1 MDHEN and CDR2 SYDVKM. The specimen sequenced was blood. The chain has TRBV28 and TRBJ2-5; 9 nucleotides line up with TRBD1. The sequence derives from a girl between 5 and 17 years old with multiple sclerosis. CDR3 amino acids: CASSAQGARQETQYF. DNA for the CDR3: TGTGCCAGCAGTGCACAGGGGGCAAGACAAGAGACCCAGTACTTC.